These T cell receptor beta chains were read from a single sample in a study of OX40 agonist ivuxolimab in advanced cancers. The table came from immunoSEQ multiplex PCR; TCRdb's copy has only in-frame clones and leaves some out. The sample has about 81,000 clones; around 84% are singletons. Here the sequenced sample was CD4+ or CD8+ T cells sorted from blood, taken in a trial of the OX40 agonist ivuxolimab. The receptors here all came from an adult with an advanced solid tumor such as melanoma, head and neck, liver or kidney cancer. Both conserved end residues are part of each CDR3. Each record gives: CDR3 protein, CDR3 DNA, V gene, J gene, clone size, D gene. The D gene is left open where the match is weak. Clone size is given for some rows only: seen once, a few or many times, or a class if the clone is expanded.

CASSPWTGNQPQHF	TGTGCCAGCAGCCCATGGACTGGAAATCAGCCCCAGCATTTT	TRBV9	TRBJ1-5	NA	NA
CASSPLGSVLKNYEQYF	TGTGCCAGCTCACCACTCGGGTCAGTCCTTAAGAACTACGAGCAGTACTTC	TRBV18	TRBJ2-7	NA	NA
CASSQTNSNTGELFF	TGTGCCAGCTCACAAACCAATTCGAACACCGGGGAGCTGTTTTTT	TRBV18	TRBJ2-2	NA	NA
CASSASSAVVEKLFF	TGTGCCAGCAGCGCCTCGTCGGCTGTTGTGGAAAAACTGTTTTTT	TRBV11-2	TRBJ1-4	NA	NA
CASIGGAAGTQYF	TGTGCCAGCATAGGGGGGGCGGCGGGGACCCAGTACTTC	TRBV2	TRBJ2-5	NA	NA
CASSQVFSGGTDTQYF	TGCGCCAGCAGCCAAGTGTTTAGCGGGGGTACAGATACGCAGTATTTT	TRBV4-1	TRBJ2-3	once	TRBD2
CASSLGGRVGQYF	TGTGCCAGCAGCTTAGGCGGGAGGGTCGGCCAGTACTTC	TRBV13	TRBJ2-5	medium-sized	TRBD2
CASSLGWGEGGEKLFF	TGTGCCAGCAGCTTAGGATGGGGGGAAGGTGGTGAAAAACTGTTTTTT	TRBV7-8	TRBJ1-4	NA	NA
CASSFLGGAAGNTIYF	TGTGCCAGCAGCTTTCTCGGGGGGGCCGCTGGAAACACCATATATTTT	TRBV7-3	TRBJ1-3	NA	NA
CASSLELAGISYEQYF	TGCGCCAGCAGCTTGGAGCTAGCGGGAATCTCCTACGAGCAGTACTTC	TRBV5-1	TRBJ2-7	NA	TRBD2
CASSLGLAGNEQFF	TGCGCCAGCAGCTTGGGCCTAGCGGGAAATGAGCAGTTCTTC	TRBV5-1	TRBJ2-1	NA	TRBD2
CASSATGGSYNEQFF	TGTGCCAGCAGTGCGACTGGGGGCTCCTACAATGAGCAGTTCTTC	TRBV28	TRBJ2-1	NA	NA
CASSLSWNTGELFF	TGTGCCAGCAGCCTCTCCTGGAACACCGGGGAGCTGTTTTTT	TRBV7-2	TRBJ2-2	NA	NA
CSVGDNEQFF	TGCAGCGTTGGAGACAATGAGCAGTTCTTC	TRBV29-1	TRBJ2-1	NA	NA
CASSLSATDTQYF	TGTGCCAGCAGCTTATCCGCCACAGATACGCAGTATTTT	TRBV7-8	TRBJ2-3	NA	NA
CASSPSGANVLTF	TGCGCCAGCAGCCCTTCTGGGGCCAACGTCCTGACTTTC	TRBV4-1	TRBJ2-6	NA	NA
CASSPYGPIWYEQYF	TGTGCCAGCAGCCCCTATGGCCCAATTTGGTACGAGCAGTACTTC	TRBV6-5	TRBJ2-7	NA	NA
CASSIGDGSYEQYF	TGTGCCAGTAGTATAGGGGACGGCTCCTACGAGCAGTACTTC	TRBV19	TRBJ2-7	NA	NA
CASSQDPLATYEQYF	TGCGCCAGCAGCCAAGATCCCCTAGCTACCTACGAGCAGTACTTC	TRBV4-3	TRBJ2-7	NA	NA
CASSTHTGGSAEAFF	TGTGCCAGCAGTACGCATACAGGGGGATCTGCTGAAGCTTTCTTT	TRBV6-5	TRBJ1-1	NA	TRBD1
CASSYSSPAAQETQYF	TGTGCCAGCAGTTACTCTTCCCCAGCGGCACAAGAGACCCAGTACTTC	TRBV6-5	TRBJ2-5	NA	NA
CASRHAPGQGDETGELFF	TGTGCCAGCAGACACGCACCGGGACAGGGGGATGAGACCGGGGAGCTGTTTTTT	TRBV7-3	TRBJ2-2	NA	TRBD1
CASSLRDSPNYGYTF	TGCGCCAGCAGCTTGCGTGACAGCCCTAACTATGGCTACACCTTC	TRBV5-1	TRBJ1-2	NA	NA
CASNQGVVTEAFF	TGTGCCAGCAACCAGGGAGTGGTCACTGAAGCTTTCTTT	TRBV28	TRBJ1-1	NA	NA
CAISESSETQYF	TGTGCCATCAGTGAGTCGTCGGAGACCCAGTACTTC	TRBV10-3	TRBJ2-5	NA	NA
CASSLSSGNTIYF	TGTGCCAGCAGCCTCAGCTCTGGAAACACCATATATTTT	TRBV7-2	TRBJ1-3	NA	NA
CASRPQRDSYEQYF	TGCGCCAGCAGACCCCAGCGGGACTCCTACGAGCAGTACTTC	TRBV5-1	TRBJ2-7	NA	TRBD2
CASSRVVREKLFF	TGTGCCAGCAGCCGGGTTGTCAGGGAAAAACTGTTTTTT	TRBV6-5	TRBJ1-4	NA	NA
CASSLVIAGANEQYF	TGTGCCAGCAGCTTGGTGATAGCGGGAGCCAACGAGCAGTACTTC	TRBV7-9	TRBJ2-7	NA	TRBD2
CASSLGRGIQETQYF	TGTGCCAGCAGCTTAGGGAGGGGGATTCAAGAGACCCAGTACTTC	TRBV7-2	TRBJ2-5	NA	NA
CAISDPDTGELFF	TGTGCCATCAGTGACCCCGACACCGGGGAGCTGTTTTTT	TRBV10-3	TRBJ2-2	NA	NA
CASSTGSDNEKLFF	TGTGCCAGCAGTACCGGGTCCGATAATGAAAAACTGTTTTTT	TRBV28	TRBJ1-4	once	NA
CASSLEWNAAETQYF	TGTGCCAGCAGCTTAGAATGGAACGCCGCGGAGACCCAGTACTTC	TRBV7-6	TRBJ2-5	NA	NA
CASSLTGPATNEKLFF	TGCGCCAGCAGCCTGACAGGACCTGCAACTAATGAAAAACTGTTTTTT	TRBV4-3	TRBJ1-4	NA	NA
CASSQDISGSSYEQYF	TGCGCCAGCAGCCAAGATATAAGCGGGAGCTCCTACGAGCAGTACTTC	TRBV4-3	TRBJ2-7	NA	TRBD2
CASRDGAFNEKLFF	TGCGCCAGCAGGGACGGCGCGTTTAATGAAAAACTGTTTTTT	TRBV5-1	TRBJ1-4	NA	NA
CASSFSPSGPSYNEQFF	TGTGCCAGCAGTTTTTCCCCCTCGGGTCCCTCCTACAATGAGCAGTTCTTC	TRBV27	TRBJ2-1	NA	NA
CASSIAQGVTGELFF	TGTGCCAGTAGTATCGCCCAGGGTGTCACCGGGGAGCTGTTTTTT	TRBV19	TRBJ2-2	NA	NA
CASSATGNRYEQYF	TGTGCCAGCAGCGCTACAGGGAATCGCTACGAGCAGTACTTC	TRBV11-1	TRBJ2-7	NA	NA
CSVESIDPSTDTQYF	TGCAGCGTTGAATCTATCGACCCTAGCACAGATACGCAGTATTTT	TRBV29-1	TRBJ2-3	NA	NA
CASSPPRAPSGDPTEETQYF	TGTGCCAGCTCACCCCCAAGGGCCCCGAGCGGGGACCCAACGGAAGAGACCCAGTACTTC	TRBV18	TRBJ2-5	NA	TRBD2
CASSEGAGGASVGGYTF	TGTGCCAGCAGTGAAGGGGCAGGGGGCGCGAGTGTGGGTGGCTACACCTTC	TRBV2	TRBJ1-2	NA	TRBD1
CASSLQGRTEAFF	TGTGCCAGCAGTTTACAGGGGAGGACTGAAGCTTTCTTT	TRBV28	TRBJ1-1	few	NA
CASSLTLAGANEQFF	TGTGCCAGCAGCTTAACACTAGCGGGAGCCAATGAGCAGTTCTTC	TRBV11-2	TRBJ2-1	NA	TRBD2
CASSLDQPGQANTGELFF	TGTGCCAGCAGCTTAGACCAACCGGGACAGGCGAACACCGGGGAGCTGTTTTTT	TRBV11-3	TRBJ2-2	NA	TRBD1
CASSESVGGADTQYF	TGTGCCAGCAGTGAATCTGTAGGGGGTGCAGATACGCAGTATTTT	TRBV6-1	TRBJ2-3	NA	NA
CASSTSASDSYEQYF	TGTGCCAGTAGCACGTCAGCTAGCGACTCCTACGAGCAGTACTTC	TRBV19	TRBJ2-7	NA	NA
CASSIISWGFRQPQHF	TGTGCCAGTAGTATCATTTCTTGGGGATTTCGTCAGCCCCAGCATTTT	TRBV19	TRBJ1-5	NA	NA
CASSQTGEEYYGYTF	TGTGCCAGCAGTCAGACAGGGGAGGAGTACTATGGCTACACCTTC	TRBV6-1	TRBJ1-2	NA	TRBD1
CATSRDGRGTNEQFF	TGTGCCACCAGCAGAGATGGGCGGGGCACGAATGAGCAGTTCTTC	TRBV15	TRBJ2-1	NA	NA
CASSPRQGAADGYTF	TGTGCCAGCAGTCCGCGACAGGGGGCCGCTGATGGCTACACCTTC	TRBV6-6	TRBJ1-2	NA	TRBD1
CASSFGLGPLNEQFF	TGTGCCAGCAGCTTTGGGTTGGGGCCCCTCAATGAGCAGTTCTTC	TRBV7-9	TRBJ2-1	few	NA
CASNPGLAGAGETQYF	TGTGCCAGCAACCCCGGGCTAGCGGGAGCTGGAGAGACCCAGTACTTC	TRBV2	TRBJ2-5	few	TRBD2
CASSWDIQNTEAFF	TGTGCCAGCAGTTGGGACATACAGAACACTGAAGCTTTCTTT	TRBV27	TRBJ1-1	NA	NA
CASSIVPALQGPNGYTF	TGTGCCAGTAGTATAGTACCCGCACTACAGGGTCCGAATGGCTACACCTTC	TRBV19	TRBJ1-2	few	NA